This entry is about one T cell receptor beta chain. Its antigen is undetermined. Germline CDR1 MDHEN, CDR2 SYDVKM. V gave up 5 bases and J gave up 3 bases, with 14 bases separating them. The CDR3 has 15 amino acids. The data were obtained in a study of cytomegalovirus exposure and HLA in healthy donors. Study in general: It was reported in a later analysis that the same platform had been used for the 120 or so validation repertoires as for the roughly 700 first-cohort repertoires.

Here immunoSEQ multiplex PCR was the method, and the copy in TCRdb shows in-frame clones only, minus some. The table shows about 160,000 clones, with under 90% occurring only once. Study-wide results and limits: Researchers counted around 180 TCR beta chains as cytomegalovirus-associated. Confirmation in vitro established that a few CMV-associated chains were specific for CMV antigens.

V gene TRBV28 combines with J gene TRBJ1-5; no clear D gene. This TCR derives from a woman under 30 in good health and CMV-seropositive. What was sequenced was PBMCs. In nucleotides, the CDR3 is TGTGCCAGCAGTCTACTCGCACGGGTCAATCAGCCCCAGCATTTT. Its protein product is CASSLLARVNQPQHF.